This T cell receptor (beta chain) is from a study of cytomegalovirus exposure and HLA in healthy donors. About the research overall: Researchers found that under 90% of 300 to 450 genotyped donors fell within the Caucasian-associated ancestry cluster.

Only one count was recorded for this clone. The antigen is not known. General study findings and limits: Information on immune exposure was restricted to one variable (CMV serostatus). For most TCR sequences rarity was the rule, although some public TCRs occurred in many donors.

The PCR employed 60 Vbeta primers together with 13 Jbeta primers. Profiled with immunoSEQ multiplex PCR; TCRdb holds only in-frame clones, not every one. The repertoire holds some 180,000 clones, with around 85% as singletons. This sequence originates from a woman aged 50 to 65 in good health and CMV-seronegative. Sequencing was performed on PBMCs.

The CDR3 loop reads CASSPYQGGRVYEQYF. The CDR3 region has the DNA TGTGCCAGCTCACCATACCAGGGCGGCAGGGTCTACGAGCAGTACTTC. The chain carries TRBV18 and TRBJ2-7; D is possibly TRBD1 (5 bases). This CDR3 region has 16 residues. V shed 2 bases and J shed 3 bases, with 17 bases lying between them. Germline CDR1 is KGHSH and CDR2 is LQKENI.